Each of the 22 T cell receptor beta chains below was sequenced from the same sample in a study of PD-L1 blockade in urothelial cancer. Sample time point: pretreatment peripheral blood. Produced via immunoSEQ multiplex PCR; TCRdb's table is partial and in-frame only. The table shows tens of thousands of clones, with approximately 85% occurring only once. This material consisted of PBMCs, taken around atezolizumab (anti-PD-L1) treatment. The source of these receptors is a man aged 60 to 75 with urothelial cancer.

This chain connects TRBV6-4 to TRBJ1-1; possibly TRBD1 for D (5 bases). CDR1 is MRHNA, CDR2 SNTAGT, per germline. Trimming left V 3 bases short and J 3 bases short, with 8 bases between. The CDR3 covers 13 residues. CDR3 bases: TGTGCCAGCAGTGAAGGGGAAGACACTGAAGCTTTCTTT. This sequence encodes CASSEGEDTEAFF.

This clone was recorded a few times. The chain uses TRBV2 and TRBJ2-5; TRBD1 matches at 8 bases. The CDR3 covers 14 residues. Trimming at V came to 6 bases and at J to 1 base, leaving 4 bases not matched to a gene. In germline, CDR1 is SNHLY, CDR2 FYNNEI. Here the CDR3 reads CASRKTGAQETQYF. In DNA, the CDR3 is TGTGCCAGCAGGAAGACAGGGGCCCAAGAGACCCAGTACTTC.

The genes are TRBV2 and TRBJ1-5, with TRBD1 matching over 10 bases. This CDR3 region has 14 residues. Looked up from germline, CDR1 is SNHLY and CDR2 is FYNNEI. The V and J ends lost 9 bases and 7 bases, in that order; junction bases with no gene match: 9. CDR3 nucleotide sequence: TGTGCCAGTGTCGGGACAGGGGCGTTACAGCCCCAGCATTTT. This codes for CASVGTGALQPQHF.

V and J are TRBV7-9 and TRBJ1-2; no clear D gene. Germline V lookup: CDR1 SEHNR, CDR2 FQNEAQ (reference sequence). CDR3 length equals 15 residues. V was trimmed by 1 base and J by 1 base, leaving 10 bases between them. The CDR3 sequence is CASSLGAGYNYGYTF. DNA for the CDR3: TGTGCCAGCAGCTTAGGGGCAGGATATAACTATGGCTACACCTTC.

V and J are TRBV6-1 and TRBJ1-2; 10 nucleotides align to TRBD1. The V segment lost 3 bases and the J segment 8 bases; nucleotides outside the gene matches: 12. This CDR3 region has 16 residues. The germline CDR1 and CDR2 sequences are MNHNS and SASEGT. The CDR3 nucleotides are TGTGCCAGCAGTGACGCGATAGGACAGGGGGTAGTCGGCTACACCTTC. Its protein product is CASSDAIGQGVVGYTF.

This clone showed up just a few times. The CDR3 is CASSPDDRGSGANVLTF. The CDR3 DNA follows: TGTGCCAGCAGTCCCGATGACAGGGGCTCTGGGGCCAACGTCCTGACTTTC. This sequence joins TRBV28 and TRBJ2-6; 8 bases are a match to TRBD1. The CDR3 consists of 17 residues. After removal of 5 bases from V and 0 bases from J, the junction contained 6 bases not matched to a gene. From germline, CDR1 is MDHEN and CDR2 SYDVKM.

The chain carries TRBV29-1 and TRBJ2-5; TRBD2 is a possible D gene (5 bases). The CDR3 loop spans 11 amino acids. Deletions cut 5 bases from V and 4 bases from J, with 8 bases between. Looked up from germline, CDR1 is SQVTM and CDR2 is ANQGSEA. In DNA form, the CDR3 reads TGCAGCGTTCTGAGCGGAGAGACCCAGTACTTC. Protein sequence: CSVLSGETQYF.

The CDR3 spells CASSLALAAQETQYF. CDR3 in DNA: TGTGCCAGCAGCTTGGCACTAGCGGCGCAAGAGACCCAGTACTTC. The genes are TRBV5-8 and TRBJ2-5, with TRBD2 matching 8 bases. With V trimmed by 0 bases and J by 2 bases, 3 bases remained unmatched. Germline CDR1 SGHTS, CDR2 YDEGEE. The CDR3 covers 15 residues.

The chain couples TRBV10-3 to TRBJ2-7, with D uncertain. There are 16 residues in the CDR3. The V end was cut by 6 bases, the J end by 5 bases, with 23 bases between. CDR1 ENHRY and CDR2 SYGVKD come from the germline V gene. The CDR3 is CAIRSETDEVVDEQYF. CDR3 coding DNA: TGTGCCATCAGATCCGAGACTGACGAGGTCGTCGACGAGCAGTACTTC.

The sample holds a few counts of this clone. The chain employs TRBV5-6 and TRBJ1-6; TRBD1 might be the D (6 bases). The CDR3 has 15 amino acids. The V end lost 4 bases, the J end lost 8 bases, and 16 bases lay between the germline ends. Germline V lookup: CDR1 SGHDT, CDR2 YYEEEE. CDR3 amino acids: CASSLDQGRDSPLHF. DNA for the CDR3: TGTGCCAGCAGCCTTGATCAGGGGAGGGATTCACCCCTCCACTTT.

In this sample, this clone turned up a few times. CDR3: CASSLSMNTEAFF. CDR3 bases: TGCGCCAGCAGCTTGTCCATGAACACTGAAGCTTTCTTT. The genes are TRBV5-1 and TRBJ1-1; D is undetermined. This CDR3 spans 13 amino acids. Germline loops: CDR1 SGHRS, CDR2 YFSETQ. V gave up 1 base and J gave up 0 bases, with 4 bases separating them.

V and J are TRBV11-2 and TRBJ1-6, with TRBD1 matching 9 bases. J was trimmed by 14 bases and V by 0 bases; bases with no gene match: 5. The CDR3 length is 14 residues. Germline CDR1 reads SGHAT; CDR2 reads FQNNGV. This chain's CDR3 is CASSLERDRDTLHF. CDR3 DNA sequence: TGTGCCAGCAGCTTAGAAAGGGACAGGGATACCCTCCACTTT.

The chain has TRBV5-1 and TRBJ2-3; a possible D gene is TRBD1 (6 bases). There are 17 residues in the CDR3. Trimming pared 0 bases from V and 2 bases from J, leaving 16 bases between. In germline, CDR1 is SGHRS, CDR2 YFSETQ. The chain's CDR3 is CASSLDPPGQLTDTQYF. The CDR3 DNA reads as TGCGCCAGCAGCTTGGACCCTCCGGGACAACTCACAGATACGCAGTATTTT.

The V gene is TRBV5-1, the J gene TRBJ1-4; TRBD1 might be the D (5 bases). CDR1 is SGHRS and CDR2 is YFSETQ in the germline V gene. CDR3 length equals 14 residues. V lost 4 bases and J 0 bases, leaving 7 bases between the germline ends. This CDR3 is CASSVGPTNEKLFF. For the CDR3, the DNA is TGCGCCAGCAGCGTGGGGCCAACTAATGAAAAACTGTTTTTT.

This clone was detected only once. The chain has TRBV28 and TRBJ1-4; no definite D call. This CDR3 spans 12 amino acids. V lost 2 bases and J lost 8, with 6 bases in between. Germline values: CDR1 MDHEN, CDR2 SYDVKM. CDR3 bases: TGTGCCAGCAGTTTACGAGAAGAAAAACTGTTTTTT. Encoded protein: CASSLREEKLFF. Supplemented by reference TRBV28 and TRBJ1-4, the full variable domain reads DVKVTQSSRYLVKRTGEKVFLECVQDMDHENMFWYRQDPGLGLRLIYFSYDVKMKEKGDIPEGYSVSREKKERFSLILESASTNQTSMYLCASSLREEKLFFGSGTQLSVL.

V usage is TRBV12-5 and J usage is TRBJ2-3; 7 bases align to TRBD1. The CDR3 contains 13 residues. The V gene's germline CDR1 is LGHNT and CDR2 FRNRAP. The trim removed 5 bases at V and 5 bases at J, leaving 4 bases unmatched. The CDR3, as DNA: TGTGCTAGTGGTCCTGGGGACAGAGATACGCAGTATTTT. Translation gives CASGPGDRDTQYF.

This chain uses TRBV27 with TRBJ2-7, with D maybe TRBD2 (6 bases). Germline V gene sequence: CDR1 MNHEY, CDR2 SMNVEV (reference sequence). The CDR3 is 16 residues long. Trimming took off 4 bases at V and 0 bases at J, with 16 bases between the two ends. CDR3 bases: TGTGCCAGCAGTTCACGGGGGTGGAACAGCTCCTACGAGCAGTACTTC. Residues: CASSSRGWNSSYEQYF.

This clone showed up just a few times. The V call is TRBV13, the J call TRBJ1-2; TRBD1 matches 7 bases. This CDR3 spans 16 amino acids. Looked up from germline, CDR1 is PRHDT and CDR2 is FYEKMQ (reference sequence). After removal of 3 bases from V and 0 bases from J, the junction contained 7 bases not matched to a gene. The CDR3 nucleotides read TGTGCCAGCAGCTTCGGGACAGAACGAACTAACTATGGCTACACCTTC. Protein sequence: CASSFGTERTNYGYTF.

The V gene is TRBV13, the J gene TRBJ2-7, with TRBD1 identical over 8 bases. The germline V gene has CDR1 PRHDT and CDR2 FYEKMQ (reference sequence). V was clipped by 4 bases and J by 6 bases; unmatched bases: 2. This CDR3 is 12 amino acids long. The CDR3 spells CASSSDRGEQYF. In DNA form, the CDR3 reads TGTGCCAGCAGCTCCGACAGGGGCGAGCAGTACTTC.

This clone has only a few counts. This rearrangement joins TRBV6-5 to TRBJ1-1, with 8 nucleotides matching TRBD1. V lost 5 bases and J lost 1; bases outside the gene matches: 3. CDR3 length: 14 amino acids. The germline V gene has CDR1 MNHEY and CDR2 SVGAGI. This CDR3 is CASSKQGGNTEAFF. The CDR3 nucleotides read TGTGCCAGCAGTAAACAGGGGGGGAACACTGAAGCTTTCTTT.

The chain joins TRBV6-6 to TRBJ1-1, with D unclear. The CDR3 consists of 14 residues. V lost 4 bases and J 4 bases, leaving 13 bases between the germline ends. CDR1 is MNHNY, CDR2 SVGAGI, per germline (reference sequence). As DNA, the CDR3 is TGTGCCAGCAGTTTGACAACCGCGGGCACTGAAGCTTTCTTT. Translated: CASSLTTAGTEAFF.

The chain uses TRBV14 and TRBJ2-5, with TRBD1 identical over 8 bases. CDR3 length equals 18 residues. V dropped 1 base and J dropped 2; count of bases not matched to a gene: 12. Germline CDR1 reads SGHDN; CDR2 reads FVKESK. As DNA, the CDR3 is TGTGCCAGCAGCCAAGTTCTGGCAAGGACAGGGCCGCAAGAGACCCAGTACTTC. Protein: CASSQVLARTGPQETQYF.